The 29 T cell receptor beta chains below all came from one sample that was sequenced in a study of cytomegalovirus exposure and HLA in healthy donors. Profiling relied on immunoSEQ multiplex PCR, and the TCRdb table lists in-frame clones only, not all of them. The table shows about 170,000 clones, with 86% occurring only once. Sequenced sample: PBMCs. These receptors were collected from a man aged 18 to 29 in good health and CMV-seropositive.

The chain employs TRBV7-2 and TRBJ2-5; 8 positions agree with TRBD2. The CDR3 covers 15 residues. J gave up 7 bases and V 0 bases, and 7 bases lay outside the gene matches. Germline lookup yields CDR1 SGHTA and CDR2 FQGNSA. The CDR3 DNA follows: TGTGCCAGCAGCTTAGCAGCGGGGGCCCCGTGGACCCAGTACTTC. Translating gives CASSLAAGAPWTQYF.

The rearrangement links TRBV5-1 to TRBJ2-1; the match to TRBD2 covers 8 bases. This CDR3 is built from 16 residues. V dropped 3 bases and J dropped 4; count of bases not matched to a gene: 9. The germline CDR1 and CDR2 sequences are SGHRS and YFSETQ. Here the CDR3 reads CASSSGGGAVYNEQFF. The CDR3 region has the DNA TGCGCCAGCAGCTCGGGGGGGGGCGCGGTGTACAATGAGCAGTTCTTC.

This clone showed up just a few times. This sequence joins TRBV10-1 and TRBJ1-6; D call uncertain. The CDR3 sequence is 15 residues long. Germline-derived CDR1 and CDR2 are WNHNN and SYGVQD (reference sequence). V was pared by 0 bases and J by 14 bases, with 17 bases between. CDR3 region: CASSESKWKRLTLHF. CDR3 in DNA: TGCGCCAGCAGTGAGTCGAAATGGAAGAGGTTAACCCTCCACTTT.

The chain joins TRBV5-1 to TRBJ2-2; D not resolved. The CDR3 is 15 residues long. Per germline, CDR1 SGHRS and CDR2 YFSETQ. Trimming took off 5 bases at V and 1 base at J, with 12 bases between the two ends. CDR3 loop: CASSYTSGNTGELFF. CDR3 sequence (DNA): TGCGCCAGCAGTTACACATCAGGGAACACCGGGGAGCTGTTTTTT.

CDR3 sequence (DNA): TGCGCCAGCAGCCAAGTTCAGGGTACCAATCAGCCCCAGCATTTT. This encodes CASSQVQGTNQPQHF. The chain links TRBV4-3 to TRBJ1-5, with D possibly TRBD1 on 5 matching bases. Trimming took 1 base from V and 3 from J, leaving 10 bases between them. In germline, CDR1 is LGHNA, CDR2 YSLEER. The CDR3 extends over 15 amino acids.

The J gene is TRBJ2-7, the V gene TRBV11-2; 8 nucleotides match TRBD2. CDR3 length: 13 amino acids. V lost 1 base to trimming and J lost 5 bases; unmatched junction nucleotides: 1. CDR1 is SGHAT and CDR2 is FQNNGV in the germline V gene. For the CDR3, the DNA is TGTGCCAGCAGCTTAGGGGGACTAGACGAGCAGTACTTC. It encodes CASSLGGLDEQYF. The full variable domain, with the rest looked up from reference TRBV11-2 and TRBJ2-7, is EAGVAQSPRYKIIEKRQSVAFWCNPISGHATLYWYQQILGQGPKLLIQFQNNGVVDDSQLPKDRFSAERLKGVDSTLKIQPAKLEDSAVYLCASSLGGLDEQYFGPGTRLTVT.

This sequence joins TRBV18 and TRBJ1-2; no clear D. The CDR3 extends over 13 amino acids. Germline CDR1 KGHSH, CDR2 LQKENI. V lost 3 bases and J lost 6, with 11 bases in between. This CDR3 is CASSPSGADGYTF. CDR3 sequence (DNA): TGTGCCAGCTCACCCTCAGGAGCGGATGGCTACACCTTC. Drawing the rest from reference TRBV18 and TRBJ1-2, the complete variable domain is NAGVMQNPRHLVRRRGQEARLRCSPMKGHSHVYWYRQLPEEGLKFMVYLQKENIIDESGMPKERFSAEFPKEGPSILRIQQVVRGDSAAYFCASSPSGADGYTFGSGTRLTVV.

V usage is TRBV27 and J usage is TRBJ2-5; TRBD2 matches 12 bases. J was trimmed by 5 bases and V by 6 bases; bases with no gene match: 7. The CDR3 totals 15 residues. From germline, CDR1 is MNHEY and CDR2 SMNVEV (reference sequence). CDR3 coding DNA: TGTGCCAGCAGCCCGGGAACTAGCGGGGGGGAGACCCAGTACTTC. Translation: CASSPGTSGGETQYF.

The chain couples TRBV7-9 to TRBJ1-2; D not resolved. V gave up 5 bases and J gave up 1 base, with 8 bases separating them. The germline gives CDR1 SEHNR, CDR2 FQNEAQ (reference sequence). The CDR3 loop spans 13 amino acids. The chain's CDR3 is CASSLRNNYGYTF. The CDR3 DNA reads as TGTGCCAGCAGCCTTCGTAATAACTATGGCTACACCTTC.

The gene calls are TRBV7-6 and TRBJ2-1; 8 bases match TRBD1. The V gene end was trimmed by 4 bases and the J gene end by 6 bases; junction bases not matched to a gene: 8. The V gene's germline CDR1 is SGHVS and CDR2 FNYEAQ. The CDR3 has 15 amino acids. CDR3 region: CASSSPYDRGNEQFF. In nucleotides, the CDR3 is TGTGCCAGCAGCTCACCATACGACAGGGGCAATGAGCAGTTCTTC. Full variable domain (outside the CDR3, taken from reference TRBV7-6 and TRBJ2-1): GAGVSQSPRYKVTKRGQDVALRCDPISGHVSLYWYRQALGQGPEFLTYFNYEAQQDKSGLPNDRFSAERPEGSISTLTIQRTEQRDSAMYRCASSSPYDRGNEQFFGPGTRLTVL.

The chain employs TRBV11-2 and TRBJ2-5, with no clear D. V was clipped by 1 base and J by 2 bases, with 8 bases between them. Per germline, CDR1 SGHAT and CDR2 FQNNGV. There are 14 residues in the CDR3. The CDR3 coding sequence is TGTGCCAGCAGCTTAGGAGTCGGGCAAGAGACCCAGTACTTC. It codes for CASSLGVGQETQYF.

The CDR3: CATSRYRVGTDTQYF. CDR3 sequence (DNA): TGTGCCACCAGCAGATACCGGGTCGGCACAGATACGCAGTATTTT. V is TRBV15 and J is TRBJ2-3; D uncertain. Germline V gene sequence: CDR1 LNHNV, CDR2 YYDKDF (reference sequence). Trimming took 2 bases from V and 1 from J, leaving 10 bases between them. The CDR3 has 15 amino acids.

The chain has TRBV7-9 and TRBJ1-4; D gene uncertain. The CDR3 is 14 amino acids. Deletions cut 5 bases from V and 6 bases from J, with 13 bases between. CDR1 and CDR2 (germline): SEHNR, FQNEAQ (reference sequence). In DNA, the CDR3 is TGTGCCAGCAGCCCGACTAGGACGGATGAAAAACTGTTTTTT. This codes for CASSPTRTDEKLFF. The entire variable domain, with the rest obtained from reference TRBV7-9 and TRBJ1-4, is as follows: DTGVSQNPRHKITKRGQNVTFRCDPISEHNRLYWYRQTLGQGPEFLTYFQNEAQLEKSRLLSDRFSAERPKGSFSTLEIQRTEQGDSAMYLCASSPTRTDEKLFFGSGTQLSVL.

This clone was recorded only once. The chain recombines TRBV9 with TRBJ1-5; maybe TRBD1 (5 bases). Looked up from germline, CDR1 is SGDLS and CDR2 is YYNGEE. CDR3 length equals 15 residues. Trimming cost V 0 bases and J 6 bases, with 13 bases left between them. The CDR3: CASSVENGGGQPQHF. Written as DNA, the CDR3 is TGTGCCAGCAGCGTAGAGAACGGGGGGGGTCAGCCCCAGCATTTT.

The CDR3 nucleotides are TGTGCCAGCAGCTTATCAACAGGGCGGATTACCATATATTTT. Its translation is CASSLSTGRITIYF. The chain couples TRBV7-9 to TRBJ1-3, with D possibly being TRBD1 (6 bases). Germline CDR1 SEHNR, CDR2 FQNEAQ (reference sequence). The CDR3 has 14 residues. V shed 2 bases and J shed 10 bases, with 15 bases lying between them.

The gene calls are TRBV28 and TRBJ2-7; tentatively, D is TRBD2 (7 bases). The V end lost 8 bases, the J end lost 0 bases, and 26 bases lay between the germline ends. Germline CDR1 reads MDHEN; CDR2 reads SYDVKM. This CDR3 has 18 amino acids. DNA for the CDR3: TGTGCCAGCGGTCGACAGGAACCCTGGACTAGTAGCTCCTACGAGCAGTACTTC. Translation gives CASGRQEPWTSSSYEQYF.

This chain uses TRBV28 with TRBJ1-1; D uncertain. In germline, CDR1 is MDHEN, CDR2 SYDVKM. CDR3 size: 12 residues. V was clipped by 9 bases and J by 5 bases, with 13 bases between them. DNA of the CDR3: TGTGCCAGTAATACAAGAGGGACTGAAGCTTTCTTT. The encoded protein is CASNTRGTEAFF.

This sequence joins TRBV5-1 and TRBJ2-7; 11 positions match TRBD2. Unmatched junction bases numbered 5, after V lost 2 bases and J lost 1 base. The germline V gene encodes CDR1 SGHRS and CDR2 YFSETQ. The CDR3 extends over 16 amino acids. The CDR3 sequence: CASSFSGTSGSYEQYF. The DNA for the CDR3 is TGCGCCAGCAGCTTTTCCGGGACTAGCGGTTCCTACGAGCAGTACTTC. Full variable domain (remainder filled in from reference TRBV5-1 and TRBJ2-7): KAGVTQTPRYLIKTRGQQVTLSCSPISGHRSVSWYQQTPGQGLQFLFEYFSETQRNKGNFPGRFSGRQFSNSRSEMNVSTLELGDSALYLCASSFSGTSGSYEQYFGPGTRLTVT.

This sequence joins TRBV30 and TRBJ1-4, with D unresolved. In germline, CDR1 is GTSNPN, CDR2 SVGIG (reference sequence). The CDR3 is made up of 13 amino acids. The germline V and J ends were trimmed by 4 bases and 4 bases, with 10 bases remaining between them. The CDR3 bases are TGTGCCTGGAATAGAGCGTATAATGAAAAACTGTTTTTT. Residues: CAWNRAYNEKLFF.

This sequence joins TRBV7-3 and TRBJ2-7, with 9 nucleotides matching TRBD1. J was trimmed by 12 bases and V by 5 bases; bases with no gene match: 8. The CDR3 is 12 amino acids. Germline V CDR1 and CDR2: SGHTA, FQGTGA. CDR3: CASSPDRGVLYF. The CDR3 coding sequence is TGTGCCAGCAGCCCGGACAGGGGAGTACTGTACTTC.

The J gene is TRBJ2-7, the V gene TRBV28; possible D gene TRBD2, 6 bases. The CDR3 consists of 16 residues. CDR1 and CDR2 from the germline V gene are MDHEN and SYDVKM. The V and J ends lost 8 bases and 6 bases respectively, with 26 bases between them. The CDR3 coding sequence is TGTGCCAGCCTATTAGATTGGGAGGTGGGGTCCGGCGAGCAGTACTTC. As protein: CASLLDWEVGSGEQYF. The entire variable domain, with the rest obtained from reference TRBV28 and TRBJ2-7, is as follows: DVKVTQSSRYLVKRTGEKVFLECVQDMDHENMFWYRQDPGLGLRLIYFSYDVKMKEKGDIPEGYSVSREKKERFSLILESASTNQTSMYLCASLLDWEVGSGEQYFGPGTRLTVT.

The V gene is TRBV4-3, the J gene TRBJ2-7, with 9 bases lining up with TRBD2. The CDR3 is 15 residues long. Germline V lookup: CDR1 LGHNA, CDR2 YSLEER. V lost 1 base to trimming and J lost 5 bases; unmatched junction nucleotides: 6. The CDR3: CASSQGGASGDEQYF. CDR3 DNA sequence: TGCGCCAGCAGCCAAGGAGGGGCTAGCGGGGACGAGCAGTACTTC.

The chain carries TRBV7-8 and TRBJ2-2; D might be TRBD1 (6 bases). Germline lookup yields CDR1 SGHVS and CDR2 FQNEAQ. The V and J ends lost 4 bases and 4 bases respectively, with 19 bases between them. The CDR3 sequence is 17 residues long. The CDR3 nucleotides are TGTGCCAGCAGCTCTCTTAGCGACAGGCTAGGCACCGGGGAGCTGTTTTTT. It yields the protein CASSSLSDRLGTGELFF.

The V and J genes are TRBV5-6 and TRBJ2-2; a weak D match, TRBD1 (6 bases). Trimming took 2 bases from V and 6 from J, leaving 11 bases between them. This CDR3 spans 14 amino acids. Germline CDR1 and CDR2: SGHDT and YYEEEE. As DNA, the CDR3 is TGTGCCAGCAGCTTTGGCAGGGGCGCCGGGGAGCTGTTTTTT. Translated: CASSFGRGAGELFF.

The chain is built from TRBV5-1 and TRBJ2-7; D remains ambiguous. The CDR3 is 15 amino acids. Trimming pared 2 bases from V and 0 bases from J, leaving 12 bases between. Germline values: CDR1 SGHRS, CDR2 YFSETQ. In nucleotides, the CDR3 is TGCGCCAGCAGCTTCTCCCCGGTAGACTCCTACGAGCAGTACTTC. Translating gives CASSFSPVDSYEQYF.

This CDR3 is CASSLGGTTYEQYF. DNA for the CDR3: TGTGCCAGCAGCTTAGGGGGGACTACCTACGAGCAGTACTTC. The rearrangement links TRBV7-9 to TRBJ2-7; 7 nucleotides align to TRBD2. From germline, CDR1 is SEHNR and CDR2 FQNEAQ (reference sequence). CDR3 length equals 14 residues. V trimming: 1 base; J trimming: 2 bases; junction bases outside the gene matches: 2.

Here the CDR3 DNA reads TGTGCCACCTCAGCCCGGCTGGGGAGCTCCTACGAGCAGTACTTC. Its protein product is CATSARLGSSYEQYF. The chain joins TRBV5-4 to TRBJ2-7, with D possibly being TRBD2 (5 bases). The ends were cut back, 9 bases at V and 0 bases at J, with 19 bases in the middle. The CDR3 extends over 15 amino acids. The germline V gene encodes CDR1 SGHNT and CDR2 YYREEE (reference sequence).

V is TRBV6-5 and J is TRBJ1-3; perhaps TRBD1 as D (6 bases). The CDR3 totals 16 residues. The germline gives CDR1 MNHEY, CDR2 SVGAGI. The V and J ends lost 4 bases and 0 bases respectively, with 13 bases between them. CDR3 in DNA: TGTGCCAGCAGTTTCCTTGGGGGCTACTCTGGAAACACCATATATTTT. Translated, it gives CASSFLGGYSGNTIYF.

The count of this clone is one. CDR3 coding DNA: TGTGCCAGCAGCCCGCGGGACAGGGGGAACCTCACGAACACCGGGGAGCTGTTTTTT. Residues: CASSPRDRGNLTNTGELFF. This rearrangement joins TRBV13 to TRBJ2-2; TRBD1 aligns across 11 bases. Trimming took 5 bases from V and 0 from J; bases not matched to a gene: 11. Germline V gives CDR1 PRHDT, CDR2 FYEKMQ (reference sequence). There are 19 residues in the CDR3.